These T cell receptor beta chains were read from a single sample in a study of blood T cell repertoires in COVID-19. The protocol was immunoSEQ multiplex PCR, while the TCRdb copy is restricted to in-frame clones and leaves out a portion. There are roughly 230,000 clones in the sample; roughly 88% occur only once, and around 27% lies in the top ten. Input material: peripheral blood. The receptors were gathered from a man aged 35-49 years with acute or convalescent COVID-19. Each CDR3 is given with its conserved first and last residue. The D gene is left open where the match is weak. The listing skips clone size in some rows; elsewhere it reads once, few, many or a size class.

cdr3_aa: CASSPQGTSGTEAFF
cdr3_nt: TGTGCCAGCAGCCCCCAGGGGACCTCCGGCACTGAAGCTTTCTTT
d_call: .
v_call: TRBV7-2
j_call: TRBJ1-1
clone_size: .

cdr3_aa: CASRRQLTTYNEQFF
cdr3_nt: TGCGCCAGCAGGAGGCAACTAACCACCTACAATGAGCAGTTCTTC
d_call: .
v_call: TRBV4-3
j_call: TRBJ2-1
clone_size: .

cdr3_aa: CAISQGFGYGYTF
cdr3_nt: TGTGCCATCTCACAGGGGTTCGGCTATGGCTACACCTTC
d_call: TRBD1
v_call: TRBV7-2
j_call: TRBJ1-2
clone_size: .

cdr3_aa: CASSRGSGSPLHF
cdr3_nt: TGTGCCAGCAGCCGAGGGTCCGGATCACCCCTCCACTTT
d_call: .
v_call: TRBV28
j_call: TRBJ1-6
clone_size: .

cdr3_aa: CAWSLGRDTEAFF
cdr3_nt: TGTGCCTGGAGTTTGGGGAGGGACACTGAAGCTTTCTTT
d_call: .
v_call: TRBV30
j_call: TRBJ1-1
clone_size: once

cdr3_aa: CASSPLDRNTGELFF
cdr3_nt: TGTGCCAGCAGCCCCCTGGACAGGAACACCGGGGAGCTGTTTTTT
d_call: .
v_call: TRBV6-4
j_call: TRBJ2-2
clone_size: .

cdr3_aa: CASSLGTSLYNEQFF
cdr3_nt: TGTGCCAGCAGCTTAGGGACATCTCTATACAATGAGCAGTTCTTC
d_call: .
v_call: TRBV11-2
j_call: TRBJ2-1
clone_size: .

cdr3_aa: CAISDPPGIGYGYTF
cdr3_nt: TGTGCCATCAGTGACCCACCGGGAATAGGCTATGGCTACACCTTC
d_call: .
v_call: TRBV10-3
j_call: TRBJ1-2
clone_size: few

cdr3_aa: CASSLMEADTQYF
cdr3_nt: TGTGCCAGCAGTTTAATGGAGGCAGATACGCAGTATTTT
d_call: .
v_call: TRBV6-5
j_call: TRBJ2-3
clone_size: .

cdr3_aa: CASSGHSGNTIYF
cdr3_nt: TGTGCCAGCAGCGGACACTCTGGAAACACCATATATTTT
d_call: .
v_call: TRBV5-5
j_call: TRBJ1-3
clone_size: .

cdr3_aa: CAISDAGTGDTEAFF
cdr3_nt: TGTGCCATCAGCGACGCCGGGACAGGGGACACTGAAGCTTTCTTT
d_call: TRBD1
v_call: TRBV10-3
j_call: TRBJ1-1
clone_size: many

cdr3_aa: CASSPSGTDTGELFF
cdr3_nt: TGTGCCAGCTCACCTTCCGGGACAGATACCGGGGAGCTGTTTTTT
d_call: TRBD1
v_call: TRBV18
j_call: TRBJ2-2
clone_size: .

cdr3_aa: CASSLEQGTEAFF
cdr3_nt: TGTGCCAGCAGTTTAGAACAGGGAACTGAAGCTTTCTTT
d_call: .
v_call: TRBV27
j_call: TRBJ1-1
clone_size: .

cdr3_aa: CASRELEGPQHF
cdr3_nt: TGTGCCAGCAGGGAGTTGGAGGGGCCCCAGCATTTT
d_call: .
v_call: TRBV6-5
j_call: TRBJ1-5
clone_size: .

cdr3_aa: CASSHVGQGSGYTF
cdr3_nt: TGCGCCAGCAGCCACGTAGGACAGGGTAGTGGCTACACCTTC
d_call: TRBD1
v_call: TRBV4-3
j_call: TRBJ1-2
clone_size: few

cdr3_aa: CASSPSVAWNTEAFF
cdr3_nt: TGTGCCAGCAGCCCCTCTGTGGCATGGAACACTGAAGCTTTCTTT
d_call: .
v_call: TRBV5-6
j_call: TRBJ1-1
clone_size: .

cdr3_aa: CASSQEGASYEQYF
cdr3_nt: TGCGCCAGCAGCCAAGAGGGAGCGTCCTACGAGCAGTACTTC
d_call: .
v_call: TRBV4-3
j_call: TRBJ2-7
clone_size: .

cdr3_aa: CASSYTDRGRAGELFF
cdr3_nt: TGTGCCAGCAGTTACACGGACAGGGGGCGGGCCGGGGAGCTGTTTTTT
d_call: TRBD1
v_call: TRBV27
j_call: TRBJ2-2
clone_size: .

cdr3_aa: CASIPWGGETQYF
cdr3_nt: TGTGCCAGCATCCCTTGGGGGGGAGAGACCCAGTACTTC
d_call: TRBD2
v_call: TRBV5-6
j_call: TRBJ2-5
clone_size: .

cdr3_aa: CASNKRADTQYF
cdr3_nt: TGTGCCAGCAATAAGAGAGCAGATACGCAGTATTTT
d_call: .
v_call: TRBV12-3/TRBV12-4
j_call: TRBJ2-3
clone_size: .

cdr3_aa: CSVERDRATEAFF
cdr3_nt: TGCAGCGTTGAAAGGGACAGGGCAACTGAAGCTTTCTTT
d_call: TRBD1
v_call: TRBV29-1
j_call: TRBJ1-1
clone_size: .

cdr3_aa: CASGLGSPADTQYF
cdr3_nt: TGTGCTAGTGGTTTGGGGTCCCCGGCAGATACGCAGTATTTT
d_call: .
v_call: TRBV12-5
j_call: TRBJ2-3
clone_size: .